Below, 16 T cell receptor beta chains from the same sample are listed, as sequenced in a study of T cells in Graves' hyperthyroidism and ophthalmopathy. Amplification of TCR beta CDR3 regions was performed using RNA transcripts as template. The HTBI set primed first-round TCR CDR3 RT-PCR. TCRdb re-derived calls from the multiplex PCR reads in MiXCR, one entry per CDR3 protein. Of around 660,000 distinct CDR3 sequences in the sample, roughly 45% were seen once. Sequencing input: peripheral blood or thyroid tissue (not recorded which). These receptors were collected from an adult man with Graves' disease, either hyperthyroidism or ophthalmopathy (not recorded which).

The rearrangement joins TRBV10-1 to TRBJ1-2, with D hard to call. In germline, CDR1 is WNHNN, CDR2 SYGVQD (reference sequence). V lost 6 bases and J lost 8, with 16 bases in between. The CDR3 extends over 13 amino acids. CDR3 sequence reads: CASSHGRADGYTF. The CDR3 nucleotides are TGCGCCAGCAGCCACGGACGAGCCGACGGCTACACCTTC.

The sample holds a few counts of this clonotype. V gene TRBV7-9 combines with J gene TRBJ2-2; D unresolved. Germline CDR1 SEHNR, CDR2 FQNEAQ (reference sequence). Trimming removed 2 bases at V and 5 bases at J, with 9 bases between. The CDR3 sequence is 14 residues long. CDR3 sequence reads: CASSLSVSTGELFF. In nucleotides, the CDR3 is TGTGCCAGCAGCTTATCGGTGTCTACCGGGGAGCTGTTTTTT.

The CDR3 here is CSVGGGELFF. Written as DNA, the CDR3 is TGCAGCGTTGGGGGGGGGGAGCTGTTTTTT. The chain is built from TRBV29-1 and TRBJ2-2, with D tentatively TRBD1 or TRBD2 (5 bases each). This CDR3 is 10 amino acids long. Per the germline V gene, CDR1 is SQVTM and CDR2 is ANQGSEA. Deletions cut 4 bases from V and 8 bases from J, with 5 bases between.

The CDR3 DNA reads as TGTGCCAGCAGCCAAGATGGACTAGCGGGAGGAACCTACGAGCAGTACTTC. It encodes CASSQDGLAGGTYEQYF. This rearrangement joins TRBV2 to TRBJ2-7, with 14 bases lining up with TRBD2. Germline values: CDR1 SNHLY, CDR2 FYNNEI. The CDR3 has 17 amino acids. V was pared by 6 bases and J by 2 bases, with 9 bases of the junction left unmatched.

The rearrangement links TRBV15 to TRBJ1-5, with 8 bases that match TRBD1. This CDR3 is 14 amino acids long. V lost 4 bases and J lost 7; bases outside the gene matches: 6. CDR1 LNHNV and CDR2 YYDKDF come from the germline V gene (reference sequence). CDR3 DNA sequence: TGTGCCACCAGCATCGGACAGGGTGGCCAGCCCCAGCATTTT. Protein sequence: CATSIGQGGQPQHF.

This clonotype has a count of ten or more. This chain joins TRBV7-6 and TRBJ1-4; D not certain. There are 14 residues in the CDR3. V was shortened by 4 bases and J by 0 bases, with 6 bases between the two germline ends. Per the germline V gene, CDR1 is SGHVS and CDR2 is FNYEAQ. The CDR3 spells CASSSSATNEKLFF. The CDR3 DNA follows: TGTGCCAGCAGCTCGTCAGCAACTAATGAAAAACTGTTTTTT.

The chain employs TRBV25-1 and TRBJ1-1; 9 bases fit TRBD1. Germline loops: CDR1 MGHDK, CDR2 SYGVNS. J gave up 8 bases and V 5 bases, and 12 bases lay outside the gene matches. CDR3 length: 15 amino acids. The CDR3 spells CASSPGTGPVAEAFF. The CDR3 DNA reads TGTGCCAGCAGTCCGGGGACAGGGCCCGTAGCCGAAGCTTTCTTT. The variable domain in full, completed from reference TRBV25-1 and TRBJ1-1, reads EADIYQTPRYLVIGTGKKITLECSQTMGHDKMYWYQQDPGMELHLIHYSYGVNSTEKGDLSSESTVSRIRTEHFPLTLESARPSHTSQYLCASSPGTGPVAEAFFGQGTRLTVV.

This clonotype was found once. V usage is TRBV24-1 and J usage is TRBJ1-4, with D possibly matching TRBD1 (5 bases). The CDR3 totals 14 residues. Germline CDR1 and CDR2: KGHDR and SFDVKD. Trimming took off 4 bases at V and 6 bases at J, with 11 bases between the two ends. The CDR3 is CATSEGTLDEKLFF. The CDR3 DNA follows: TGTGCCACCAGTGAGGGGACCCTTGATGAAAAACTGTTTTTT.

CDR3 DNA: TGCAGTGCTAGAGATTTTAAAGGAGATGGAAACACCATATATTTT. Its translation: CSARDFKGDGNTIYF. The rearrangement uses TRBV20-1 and TRBJ1-3; D call uncertain. V lost 0 bases to trimming and J lost 3 bases, with 12 bases between them. The CDR3 loop spans 15 amino acids. Germline V gene sequence: CDR1 DFQATT, CDR2 SNEGSKA (reference sequence).

CDR3 nucleotide sequence: TGTGCCAGTAGTCCAGGGGACAGAGTAAACACCGGGGAGCTGTTTTTT. Translating it yields CASSPGDRVNTGELFF. The chain combines TRBV19 with TRBJ2-2; 7 bases are shared with TRBD1. The J segment lost 2 bases and the V segment lost 5 bases, leaving 8 bases of the junction unmatched. Germline assignment: CDR1 LNHDA and CDR2 SQIVND (reference sequence). This CDR3 contains 16 residues.

The table lists this clonotype with a few counts. V is TRBV7-6 and J is TRBJ1-1; D possibly corresponds to TRBD1 (6 bases). Germline loops: CDR1 SGHVS, CDR2 FNYEAQ. This CDR3 is built from 14 residues. Trimming stripped 5 bases from V and 5 bases from J, with 15 bases between. This CDR3 reads CASSGGQQETEAFF. For the CDR3, the DNA is TGTGCCAGCAGCGGCGGACAGCAAGAGACTGAAGCTTTCTTT.

This clonotype has more than one count but fewer than ten. The CDR3 DNA reads TGTGCCAGCAGGGGAGGGGGCGGATTGATTCAGCCCCAGCATTTT. This gives the protein CASRGGGGLIQPQHF. The chain is built from TRBV6-6 and TRBJ1-5; 7 nucleotides line up with TRBD1. Germline loops: CDR1 MNHNY, CDR2 SVGAGI (reference sequence). The CDR3 sequence is 15 residues long. V lost 6 bases and J lost 6; bases outside the gene matches: 11.

V and J are TRBV7-8 and TRBJ2-5; TRBD1 is a possible D gene (6 bases). V dropped 6 bases and J dropped 5 bases, with 13 bases sitting between them. CDR3 length: 13 amino acids. Germline values: CDR1 SGHVS, CDR2 FQNEAQ. CDR3 bases: TGTGCCAGCAGTCGGGGAACAGGGGAGACCCAGTACTTC. Translating it yields CASSRGTGETQYF.

The table lists this clonotype with many counts. The V and J genes are TRBV10-3 and TRBJ1-5, with a tentative D call TRBD1 (5 bases). V was shortened by 2 bases and J by 0 bases, with 11 bases between the two germline ends. Germline CDR1 ENHRY, CDR2 SYGVKD. The length of the CDR3 is 16 residues. The CDR3 nucleotides are TGTGCCATCAGTGAGGGGACCCTTGATAGCAATCAGCCCCAGCATTTT. Translating gives CAISEGTLDSNQPQHF.

This clonotype showed up many times. The V call is TRBV6-6, the J call TRBJ1-3; a possible D gene is TRBD1 (5 bases). V was pared by 8 bases and J by 7 bases, with 6 bases between. The germline V gene has CDR1 MNHNY and CDR2 SVGAGI (reference sequence). This CDR3 has 10 residues. The CDR3 reads CASGDNTIYF. The CDR3 coding sequence is TGTGCCAGCGGGGACAACACCATATATTTT.

As concerns this clonotype: The junction departs from the called germline gene at one end, perhaps through a read error. The rearrangement joins TRBV5-1 to TRBJ1-1; D is ambiguous. Germline CDR1 reads SGHRS; CDR2 reads YFSETQ. This CDR3 region has 14 residues. CDR3 nucleotides: TGCGTCAGCAGACACCTGGACGGGGACACTGAAGCTTTCTTT. This translates into CVSRHLDGDTEAFF.